The next 12 T cell receptor beta chains were all read from a single sample in a study of blood T cell repertoires in COVID-19. Clones were sequenced by immunoSEQ multiplex PCR, and TCRdb holds only the in-frame ones, with some missing. The table shows 150,000 or so clones, with more than 65% occurring only once. The specimen sequenced was peripheral blood. These receptors were obtained from a woman in her fifties or sixties with acute or convalescent COVID-19.

The chain uses TRBV7-2 and TRBJ1-6, with 7 positions matching TRBD1. Germline CDR1 is SGHTA and CDR2 is FQGNSA. This CDR3 comprises 16 residues. Trimming cost V 2 bases and J 2 bases; bases outside gene matches: 3. The CDR3 sequence is CASSLSGQAYNSPLHF. As DNA, the CDR3 is TGTGCCAGCAGCTTAAGTGGACAGGCCTATAATTCACCCCTCCACTTT.

This clone was detected once. The CDR3 protein is CAITSSGGYEQYF. The CDR3 DNA reads TGTGCCATCACTTCTAGCGGGGGCTACGAGCAGTACTTC. The rearrangement links TRBV10-3 to TRBJ2-7; the match to TRBD2 covers 10 bases. In germline, CDR1 is ENHRY, CDR2 SYGVKD. J was trimmed by 3 bases and V by 7 bases; bases with no gene match: 3. The CDR3 covers 13 residues.

The chain links TRBV6-5 to TRBJ2-1; no clear D gene. The CDR3 sequence is 16 residues long. V dropped 0 bases and J dropped 8 bases, with 17 bases sitting between them. The germline V gene encodes CDR1 MNHEY and CDR2 SVGAGI. This chain's CDR3 is CASSYSKTGSHYEQFF. CDR3 nucleotide sequence: TGTGCCAGCAGTTACTCGAAGACTGGATCCCACTATGAGCAGTTCTTC.

This chain uses TRBV2 with TRBJ1-5; TRBD1 is a possible D gene (6 bases). Germline CDR1 reads SNHLY; CDR2 reads FYNNEI. With 6 bases removed from V and 4 bases from J, the gap between germline ends came to 13 bases. The length of the CDR3 is 14 residues. CDR3 residues: CASRGGLGNQPQHF. CDR3 DNA: TGTGCCAGCAGGGGGGGGCTAGGGAATCAGCCCCAGCATTTT.

This clone was observed once. The chain combines TRBV2 with TRBJ2-5; D possibly corresponds to TRBD1 (5 bases). The germline V gene has CDR1 SNHLY and CDR2 FYNNEI. Trimming removed 3 bases at V and 2 bases at J, with 13 bases between. The CDR3 loop spans 15 amino acids. This CDR3 reads CASSESQVVQETQYF. DNA for the CDR3: TGTGCCAGCAGTGAGTCACAGGTGGTTCAAGAGACCCAGTACTTC.

This clone has just a few counts. The chain has TRBV6-4 and TRBJ2-2; 7 nucleotides match TRBD2. V trimming: 0 bases; J trimming: 6 bases; junction bases outside the gene matches: 7. CDR3 length: 16 residues. Germline loops: CDR1 MRHNA, CDR2 SNTAGT. Here the CDR3 reads CASSDSPLAVAGELFF. The CDR3 nucleotides read TGTGCCAGCAGTGACTCCCCGCTAGCGGTGGCCGGGGAGCTGTTTTTT.

This chain uses TRBV5-1 with TRBJ1-2; 7 positions agree with TRBD1. The CDR3 spans 14 residues. Germline trimming cut 4 bases from V and 6 bases from J; bases unmatched to any gene: 9. Germline V gene data show CDR1 as SGHRS and CDR2 as YFSETQ. This chain's CDR3 is CASSTRQGSDGYTF. Written as DNA, the CDR3 is TGCGCCAGCAGCACCCGACAGGGATCAGATGGCTACACCTTC.

CDR3 residues: CASSAIAGGATSYNEQFF. The DNA of the CDR3 is TGTGCCAGCAGTGCTATAGCGGGAGGGGCCACCTCCTACAATGAGCAGTTCTTC. The chain links TRBV25-1 to TRBJ2-1, with 11 positions matching TRBD2. J lost 0 bases, V lost 4 bases, and 8 bases had no gene match. Germline-derived CDR1 and CDR2 are MGHDK and SYGVNS. This CDR3 spans 18 amino acids.

This sequence joins TRBV7-9 and TRBJ2-5; tentatively, D is TRBD1 (6 bases). The CDR3 length is 15 residues. The ends were cut back, 5 bases at V and 2 bases at J, with 15 bases in the middle. Germline loops: CDR1 SEHNR, CDR2 FQNEAQ (reference sequence). The CDR3 region is CASSPTGLGQETQYF. The CDR3 nucleotides read TGTGCCAGCAGCCCCACAGGGCTGGGGCAAGAGACCCAGTACTTC.

J is TRBJ1-2 and V is TRBV25-1; TRBD1 matches at 8 bases. The germline CDR1 and CDR2 sequences are MGHDK and SYGVNS. The CDR3 spans 15 residues. J lost 4 bases, V lost 4 bases, and 8 bases had no gene match. The CDR3 protein is CASSGEQGVRYGYTF. CDR3 nucleotide sequence: TGTGCCAGCAGTGGAGAACAGGGGGTACGCTATGGCTACACCTTC.

The chain recombines TRBV5-5 with TRBJ2-3; TRBD2 matches 10 bases. Per germline, CDR1 SGHKS and CDR2 YYEKEE (reference sequence). The trim removed 2 bases at V and 2 bases at J, leaving 8 bases unmatched. This CDR3 spans 17 amino acids. CDR3 sequence: CASSFFPGTSDTDTQYF. The CDR3, as DNA: TGTGCCAGCAGCTTTTTCCCCGGGACTAGCGACACAGATACGCAGTATTTT.

V is TRBV11-1 and J is TRBJ1-1, with a weak D call TRBD1 (5 bases). Between the trimmed V and J ends, which lost 5 bases and 1 base, there was a span of 8 bases. CDR1 is SGHAT and CDR2 is FQDESV in the germline V gene (reference sequence). The CDR3 contains 13 residues. The CDR3 DNA sequence: TGTGCCAGCAGCCCACAGGAGAACACTGAAGCTTTCTTT. Translation gives CASSPQENTEAFF.